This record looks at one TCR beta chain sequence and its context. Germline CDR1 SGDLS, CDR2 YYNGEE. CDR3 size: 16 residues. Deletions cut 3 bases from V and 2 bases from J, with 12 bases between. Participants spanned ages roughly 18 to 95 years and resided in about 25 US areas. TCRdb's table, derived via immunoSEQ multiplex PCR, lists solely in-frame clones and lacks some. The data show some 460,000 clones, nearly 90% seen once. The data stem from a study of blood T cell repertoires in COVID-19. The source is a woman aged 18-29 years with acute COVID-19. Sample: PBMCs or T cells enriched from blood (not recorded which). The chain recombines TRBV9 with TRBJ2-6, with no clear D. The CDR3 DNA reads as TGTGCCAGCAGCGAGGCCGTCCGGGCTGGGGCCAACGTCCTGACTTTC. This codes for CASSEAVRAGANVLTF.